Ten or more counts support the clone carrying this T cell receptor (beta chain). MiXCR, run by TCRdb on the multiplex PCR reads, gives a single entry per CDR3 protein. There are tens of thousands of distinct CDR3 sequences in the sample; 15% to 20% occur only once, and about 2.2% lies in the top ten. The sample is drawn from a study of breast tumors, draining lymph nodes, adjacent tissues. Breast cancer patients provided tissue from their axillary draining lymph nodes. Trimming at V came to 4 bases and at J to 5 bases, leaving 11 bases not matched to a gene. Germline V gene sequence: CDR1 PRHDT, CDR2 FYEKMQ (reference sequence). The CDR3 contains 15 residues.

This TCR came from a female donor with breast cancer. Some clones in this sample may be carry-over from other donors' samples. V is TRBV13 and J is TRBJ2-7; 7 nucleotides match TRBD1. The sequenced material came from axillary lymph node tissue. Written as DNA, the CDR3 is TGTGCCAGCAGCTACTGGGGACCGACAGGGAACGAGCAGTACTTC. As protein: CASSYWGPTGNEQYF. Together with reference TRBV13 and TRBJ2-7, the CDR3 gives the full variable domain: AAGVIQSPRHLIKEKRETATLKCYPIPRHDTVYWYQQGPGQDPQFLISFYEKMQSDKGSIPDRFSAQQFSDYHSELNMSSLELGDSALYFCASSYWGPTGNEQYFGPGTRLTVT.